This T cell receptor (beta chain) was documented in a study of spatial heterogeneity in lung cancer. The study, taken as a whole, reports: Whereas they appeared in blood less at follow-up, ubiquitous expanded tumor TCRs appeared there more at resection.

This sample's time point: sample taken at primary tumor resection. Unsorted samples of tumor, nontumor lung or frozen PBMC had their whole RNA sequenced. Each TCR cDNA molecule bore a unique molecular identifier. TCRdb recomputed calls from the 5' RACE reads with MiXCR, one row per CDR3 protein. Of some 50,000 distinct CDR3 sequences listed, about 12% are singletons. This CDR3 is 12 amino acids long. Trimming took 8 bases from V and 3 from J; bases not matched to a gene: 3. In germline, CDR1 is SEHNR, CDR2 FQNEAQ (reference sequence). The table lists this clonotype with many counts. Its antigen remains unidentified.

The clonotype comes from a female donor with early-stage non-small cell lung cancer. The chain links TRBV7-9 to TRBJ2-7; the match to TRBD2 covers 8 bases. This specimen consisted of PBMCs, obtained at surgery. This CDR3 reads CASVGGGYEQYF. The CDR3 DNA is TGTGCCAGCGTCGGGGGGGGCTACGAGCAGTACTTC.